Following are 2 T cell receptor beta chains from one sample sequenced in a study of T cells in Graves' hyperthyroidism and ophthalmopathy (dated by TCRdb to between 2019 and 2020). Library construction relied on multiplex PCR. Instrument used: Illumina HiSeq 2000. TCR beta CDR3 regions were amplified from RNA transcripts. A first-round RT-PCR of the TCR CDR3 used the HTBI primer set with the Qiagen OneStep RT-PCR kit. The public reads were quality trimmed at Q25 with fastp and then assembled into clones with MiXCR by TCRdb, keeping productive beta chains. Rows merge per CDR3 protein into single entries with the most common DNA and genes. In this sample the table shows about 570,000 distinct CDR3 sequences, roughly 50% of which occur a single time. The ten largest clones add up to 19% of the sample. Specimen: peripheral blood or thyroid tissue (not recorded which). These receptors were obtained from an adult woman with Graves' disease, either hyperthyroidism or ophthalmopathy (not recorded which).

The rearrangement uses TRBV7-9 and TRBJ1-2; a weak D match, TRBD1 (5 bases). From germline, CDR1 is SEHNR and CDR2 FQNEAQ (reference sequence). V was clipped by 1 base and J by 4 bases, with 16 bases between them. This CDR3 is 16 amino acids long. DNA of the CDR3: TGTGCCAGCAGCTTAGGACCCCCGCAGGGAGGCTATGGCTACACCTTC. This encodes CASSLGPPQGGYGYTF.

The CDR3 here is CSARDPEGLGQTQYF. The CDR3, as DNA: TGCAGTGCTAGAGATCCGGAGGGCCTTGGGCAGACCCAGTACTTC. V and J are TRBV20-1 and TRBJ2-5, with D perhaps matching TRBD2 (6 bases). The CDR3 has 15 amino acids. Trimming stripped 0 bases from V and 6 bases from J, with 17 bases between. Germline V gene data show CDR1 as DFQATT and CDR2 as SNEGSKA (reference sequence).